This T cell receptor (beta chain) was captured by sequencing in a study of shared clonotypes between healthy human individuals. General study points: A reduction in generation probabilities was seen for non-shared clonotypes relative to those shared by all four donors.

Trimming stripped 2 bases from V and 7 bases from J, with 9 bases between. The germline CDR1 and CDR2 sequences are SNHLY and FYNNEI. The CDR3 totals 13 residues. The assay was immunoSEQ multiplex PCR, and TCRdb's table has in-frame clones only and misses some. Seen here are about 2.4 million clones, roughly 93% observed once, and the top ten hold approximately 0.37%. Remarks on this clone: Its matching antigen is unknown.

Sequencing was carried out using naive CD4+ T cells from PBMCs. This sample's subset: CD45RA+ positively selected. The chain recombines TRBV2 with TRBJ1-5; D call uncertain. The sequence derives from a man aged 18 to 29 in good health. Some clones in this sample may be carry-over from other donors' samples. CDR3 nucleotides: TGTGCCAGCAGTGAATTCCCACACCAGCCCCAGCATTTT. It specifies CASSEFPHQPQHF. The full variable domain, its missing parts supplied by reference TRBV2 and TRBJ1-5, is EPEVTQTPSHQVTQMGQEVILRCVPISNHLYFYWYRQILGQKVEFLVSFYNNEISEKSEIFDDQFSVERPDGSNFTLKIRSTKLEDSAMYFCASSEFPHQPQHFGDGTRLSIL.